The 25 T cell receptor beta chains below were found in one sample sequenced in a study of T cell repertoires in cytomegalovirus infection. These TCRs' antigens remain unknown. A single record per CDR3 protein comes from TCRdb applying MiXCR to the reads. The data hold a few hundred thousand distinct CDR3 sequences, with approximately 30% observed a single time. This specimen consisted of cultured PBMCs, obtained from culture after CMV antigen stimulation. These TCRs come from a human donor in good health (CMV status not recorded). Some clones in this sample may be carry-over from other donors' samples.

This clonotype has only a few counts. The chain links TRBV19 to TRBJ2-1; 14 bases map to TRBD2. The CDR3 is 15 residues long. Germline CDR1 LNHDA, CDR2 SQIVND (reference sequence). Germline trimming cut 6 bases from V and 10 bases from J; bases unmatched to any gene: 8. The DNA of the CDR3 is TGTGCCAGTAGCGCCGGGACTAGCGGGAGTAGGGAGCAGTTCTTC. Its protein product is CASSAGTSGSREQFF.

The sample holds a few counts of this clonotype. The chain carries TRBV15 and TRBJ2-5, with 11 bases that match TRBD1. This CDR3 is built from 16 residues. Germline V CDR1 and CDR2: LNHNV, YYDKDF (reference sequence). The J segment lost 5 bases and the V segment lost 3 bases, leaving 8 bases of the junction unmatched. The CDR3 loop reads CATSSLDRGLGETQYF. Written as DNA, the CDR3 is TGTGCCACCAGCAGTTTGGACAGGGGGCTAGGGGAGACCCAGTACTTC.

This clonotype turned up a few times. This rearrangement joins TRBV6-1 to TRBJ1-4; D remains unclear. V dropped 5 bases and J dropped 0 bases, with 13 bases sitting between them. This CDR3 has 16 amino acids. Germline values: CDR1 MNHNS, CDR2 SASEGT. This CDR3 is CASSFERIATNEKLFF. In DNA form, the CDR3 reads TGTGCCAGCAGTTTCGAGCGGATTGCAACTAATGAAAAACTGTTTTTT.

The chain links TRBV18 to TRBJ2-5, with TRBD2 matching over 9 bases. The V segment lost 3 bases and the J segment 2 bases; nucleotides outside the gene matches: 4. Germline CDR1 reads KGHSH; CDR2 reads LQKENI. CDR3 size: 15 residues. In DNA, the CDR3 is TGTGCCAGCTCACCGACTAGCGGAGCTCAAGAGACCCAGTACTTC. It translates to CASSPTSGAQETQYF.

This clonotype is medium-sized (0.01 to 0.1%) by share. The V and J genes are TRBV10-3 and TRBJ1-5, with 11 bases fitting TRBD1. The CDR3 runs to 15 residues. CDR1 is ENHRY and CDR2 is SYGVKD in the germline V gene. The V gene end was trimmed by 2 bases and the J gene end by 7 bases; junction bases not matched to a gene: 4. The CDR3 nucleotides read TGTGCCATCAGTGAGCCCGGACAGGGGGCCCAGCCCCAGCATTTT. Translation gives CAISEPGQGAQPQHF.

This clonotype was detected only a few times. V usage is TRBV7-2 and J usage is TRBJ1-6; D not certain. Trimming left V 5 bases short and J 5 bases short, with 19 bases between. The germline gives CDR1 SGHTA, CDR2 FQGNSA. The CDR3 spans 17 residues. The CDR3 spells CASSKDGLIGNNSPLHF. DNA for the CDR3: TGTGCCAGCAGCAAGGACGGTTTGATCGGCAATAATTCACCCCTCCACTTT. The variable domain in full, with the rest retrieved from reference TRBV7-2 and TRBJ1-6, is GAGVSQSPSNKVTEKGKDVELRCDPISGHTALYWYRQSLGQGLEFLIYFQGNSAPDKSGLPSDRFSAERTGGSVSTLTIQRTQQEDSAVYLCASSKDGLIGNNSPLHFGNGTRLTVT.

The V call is TRBV12-3 or TRBV12-4, the J call TRBJ2-1; 8 bases are a match to TRBD2. The CDR3 loop spans 16 amino acids. The V and J ends lost 6 bases and 2 bases, in that order; junction bases with no gene match: 9. CDR3 amino acids: CASSPPTSGTYNEQFF. CDR3 nucleotides: TGTGCCAGCAGCCCACCCACTAGCGGAACCTACAATGAGCAGTTCTTC.

The rearrangement uses TRBV6-6 and TRBJ2-1; D is uncertain. Germline V gene data show CDR1 as MNHNY and CDR2 as SVGAGI (reference sequence). Trimming took off 2 bases at V and 4 bases at J, with 18 bases between the two ends. CDR3 length: 17 residues. CDR3 in amino acids: CASSYRTSATNYNEQFF. CDR3 sequence (DNA): TGTGCCAGCAGTTACAGGACCTCGGCGACGAATTACAATGAGCAGTTCTTC.

This clonotype was counted between two and nine times. The CDR3 DNA follows: TGTGCCAGCAGTTACTTAGGGCCCGGGACCTCTGGAAACACCATATATTTT. Translated, it gives CASSYLGPGTSGNTIYF. The chain couples TRBV6-5 to TRBJ1-3; TRBD1 might be the D (5 bases). The CDR3 loop spans 17 amino acids. V gave up 1 base and J gave up 0 bases, with 13 bases separating them. CDR1 MNHEY and CDR2 SVGAGI come from the germline V gene.

Ten or more counts support this clonotype. This chain links TRBV7-2 with TRBJ2-1; D is undetermined. This CDR3 region has 12 residues. Deletions cut 2 bases from V and 7 bases from J, with 6 bases between. Per germline, CDR1 SGHTA and CDR2 FQGNSA. The CDR3 spells CASSLRRNEQFF. Here the CDR3 DNA reads TGTGCCAGCAGCTTAAGGCGGAATGAGCAGTTCTTC.

V is TRBV28 and J is TRBJ1-1; D might be TRBD1 (5 bases). The CDR3 contains 16 residues. Per germline, CDR1 MDHEN and CDR2 SYDVKM. V lost 5 bases to trimming and J lost 0 bases, with 16 bases between them. The CDR3 sequence: CASSPYRQNMNTEAFF. CDR3 nucleotides: TGTGCCAGCAGTCCCTACCGACAGAATATGAACACTGAAGCTTTCTTT.

The rearrangement joins TRBV20-1 to TRBJ2-2; D tentatively fits TRBD1 or TRBD2 (5 bases each). Per germline, CDR1 DFQATT and CDR2 SNEGSKA (reference sequence). Trimming took off 5 bases at V and 4 bases at J, with 17 bases between the two ends. CDR3 length: 15 amino acids. The CDR3 nucleotides are TGCAGTGCTGAAAACCGGGACCAGAGCACCGGGGAGCTGTTTTTT. Its protein is CSAENRDQSTGELFF.

This CDR3 reads CASSPGTSSGEQFF. The CDR3 DNA follows: TGTGCCAGCTCACCCGGGACTAGCAGTGGCGAGCAGTTCTTC. V is TRBV18 and J is TRBJ2-1; 9 nucleotides align to TRBD2. J gave up 10 bases and V 3 bases, and 7 bases lay outside the gene matches. There are 14 residues in the CDR3. Germline V lookup: CDR1 KGHSH, CDR2 LQKENI.

The V and J genes are TRBV20-1 and TRBJ2-7; 9 bases line up with TRBD2. The CDR3 loop spans 14 amino acids. Germline V lookup: CDR1 DFQATT, CDR2 SNEGSKA (reference sequence). V lost 1 base and J lost 6; bases outside the gene matches: 7. CDR3 protein: CSARVASGTAEQYF. In DNA, the CDR3 is TGCAGTGCTAGAGTGGCTAGCGGGACCGCCGAGCAGTACTTC.

This sequence joins TRBV4-3 and TRBJ2-5; TRBD2 is a possible D gene (7 bases). Germline V gene sequence: CDR1 LGHNA, CDR2 YSLEER. The CDR3 runs 15 residues. The V gene lost 4 bases and the J gene lost 5 bases, with 17 bases spanning the gap. The CDR3 loop reads CASSPGGREEETQYF. The CDR3 nucleotides read TGCGCCAGCAGCCCGGGGGGCAGGGAAGAGGAGACCCAGTACTTC.

The chain carries TRBV7-6 and TRBJ2-7, with D tentatively TRBD2 (6 bases). Trimming removed 5 bases from V and 0 bases from J, with 20 bases in between. This CDR3 has 17 amino acids. Looked up from germline, CDR1 is SGHVS and CDR2 is FNYEAQ. The CDR3 nucleotides are TGTGCCAGCAGCCCCTATACCGGGACTCCAAGCTCCTACGAGCAGTACTTC. Translating it yields CASSPYTGTPSSYEQYF.

This chain uses TRBV27 with TRBJ2-3; D is perhaps TRBD1 (6 bases). This CDR3 is 15 amino acids long. With 2 bases removed from V and 2 bases from J, the gap between germline ends came to 11 bases. CDR1 and CDR2 from the germline V gene are MNHEY and SMNVEV (reference sequence). The chain's CDR3 is CASSLVRGNTDTQYF. The CDR3, as DNA: TGTGCCAGCAGTTTAGTAAGGGGGAACACAGATACGCAGTATTTT.

This chain connects TRBV5-1 to TRBJ2-3, with D possibly matching TRBD2 (6 bases). CDR3 length equals 16 residues. Germline V gives CDR1 SGHRS, CDR2 YFSETQ. The V gene lost 2 bases and the J gene lost 0 bases, with 13 bases spanning the gap. CDR3 sequence reads: CASSLKEGTSTDTQYF. For the CDR3, the DNA is TGCGCCAGCAGCTTAAAGGAGGGGACTAGCACAGATACGCAGTATTTT.

The chain employs TRBV28 and TRBJ2-1; TRBD1 aligns across 9 bases. The junction had 16 bases not matched to a gene; V was cut back by 8 bases and J by 8 bases. CDR3 length: 16 amino acids. Per germline, CDR1 MDHEN and CDR2 SYDVKM. CDR3 DNA sequence: TGTGCCAGCGGAACAGGGGGCCAGGAGGAGCGCGATGAGCAGTTCTTC. The encoded protein is CASGTGGQEERDEQFF.

This clonotype was recorded many times. The chain recombines TRBV7-2 with TRBJ2-5; 10 bases are a match to TRBD2. Per the germline V gene, CDR1 is SGHTA and CDR2 is FQGNSA. Germline trimming cut 1 base from V and 9 bases from J; bases unmatched to any gene: 14. The CDR3 spans 17 residues. The CDR3 here is CASSLDRSSGGIRAQYF. The CDR3 coding sequence is TGTGCCAGCAGCTTAGATCGGAGTAGCGGGGGGATCCGGGCCCAGTACTTC.

This clonotype was recorded a few times. The chain recombines TRBV4-3 with TRBJ2-3; 7 positions match TRBD2. The CDR3 consists of 16 residues. The germline V gene has CDR1 LGHNA and CDR2 YSLEER. V was pared by 0 bases and J by 3 bases, with 6 bases of the junction left unmatched. The CDR3, as DNA: TGCGCCAGCAGCCAAGATATGGGAGCGGGAACAGATACGCAGTATTTT. It is translated as CASSQDMGAGTDTQYF.

This chain connects TRBV5-4 to TRBJ1-1; no clear D gene. This CDR3 has 16 amino acids. Germline lookup yields CDR1 SGHNT and CDR2 YYREEE (reference sequence). V shed 0 bases and J shed 0 bases, with 12 bases lying between them. The CDR3 DNA sequence: TGTGCCAGCAGCTTGGGGCAGGTAAAGATGAACACTGAAGCTTTCTTT. Its protein product is CASSLGQVKMNTEAFF.

The V and J genes are TRBV5-1 and TRBJ1-1; no clear D gene. Germline-derived CDR1 and CDR2 are SGHRS and YFSETQ. This CDR3 is 13 amino acids long. Between the trimmed V and J ends, which lost 0 bases and 4 bases, there was a span of 7 bases. DNA of the CDR3: TGCGCCAGCAGCTTGGCCGGCAGCACTGAAGCTTTCTTT. This codes for CASSLAGSTEAFF. The full variable domain, completed using reference TRBV5-1 and TRBJ1-1, is KAGVTQTPRYLIKTRGQQVTLSCSPISGHRSVSWYQQTPGQGLQFLFEYFSETQRNKGNFPGRFSGRQFSNSRSEMNVSTLELGDSALYLCASSLAGSTEAFFGQGTRLTVV.

The V call is TRBV7-9, the J call TRBJ2-7; TRBD1 matches at 9 bases. The CDR3 extends over 15 amino acids. The germline V gene encodes CDR1 SEHNR and CDR2 FQNEAQ (reference sequence). With V trimmed by 1 base and J by 0 bases, 1 base remained unmatched. CDR3 in amino acids: CASSLGQGVSYEQYF. The CDR3 DNA is TGTGCCAGCAGCTTAGGACAGGGGGTCTCCTACGAGCAGTACTTC.

This chain connects TRBV12-3 or TRBV12-4 to TRBJ1-2; TRBD1 might be the D (5 bases). CDR3 length: 12 residues. V lost 5 bases and J 11 bases, leaving 15 bases between the germline ends. The CDR3: CASSLGPMSYTF. The CDR3 DNA follows: TGTGCCAGCAGTCTGGGACCGATGTCTTACACCTTC.